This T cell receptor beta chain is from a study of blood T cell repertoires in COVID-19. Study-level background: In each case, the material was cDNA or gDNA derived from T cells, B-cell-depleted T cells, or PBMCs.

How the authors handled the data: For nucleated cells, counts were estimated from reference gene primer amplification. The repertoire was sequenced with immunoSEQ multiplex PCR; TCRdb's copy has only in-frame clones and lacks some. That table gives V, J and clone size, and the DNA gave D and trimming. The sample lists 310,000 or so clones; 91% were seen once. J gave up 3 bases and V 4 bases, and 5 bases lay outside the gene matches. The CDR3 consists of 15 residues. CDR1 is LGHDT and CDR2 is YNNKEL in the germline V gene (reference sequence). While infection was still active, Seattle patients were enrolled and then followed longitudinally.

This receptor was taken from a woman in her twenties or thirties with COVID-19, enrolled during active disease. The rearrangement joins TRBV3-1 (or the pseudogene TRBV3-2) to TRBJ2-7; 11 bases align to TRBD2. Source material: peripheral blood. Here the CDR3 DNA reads TGTGCCAGCAGCCTCGGCGGGACTAGCGGCTACGAGCAGTACTTC. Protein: CASSLGGTSGYEQYF.